These T cell receptor beta chains were read from a single sample in a study of T cell responses to AZD1222 COVID-19 vaccine. Generated by immunoSEQ multiplex PCR, the TCRdb table keeps only in-frame clones and is missing some. This sample has around 180,000 clones, with 92% found just once. This specimen consisted of peripheral blood, obtained on day 0 of AZD1222 vaccination. These receptors originate from an adult in good health. CDR3s include the opening cysteine and the closing phenylalanine or tryptophan. The D gene is left open where the match is weak. Clone size is not always given. Where it is, it says once, few, many or a class for expanded clones.

size: .
V: TRBV11-2
J: TRBJ2-2
D: .
CDR3: CASRIRRGIGELFF
DNA: TGTGCCAGCCGGATCAGACGGGGTATCGGGGAGCTGTTTTTT

size: .
V: TRBV4-1
J: TRBJ1-2
D: .
CDR3: CASSQPSQVFYGYTF
DNA: TGCGCCAGCAGCCAACCATCCCAAGTATTCTATGGCTACACCTTC

size: .
V: TRBV5-1
J: TRBJ2-2
D: .
CDR3: CASSLDTGELFF
DNA: TGCGCCAGCAGCTTGGACACCGGGGAGCTGTTTTTT

size: .
V: TRBV11-2
J: TRBJ2-5
D: TRBD2
CDR3: CASSSLPSGGETQYF
DNA: TGTGCCAGCAGCTCCCTTCCCAGCGGGGGAGAGACCCAGTACTTC

size: .
V: TRBV7-9
J: TRBJ2-3
D: TRBD2
CDR3: CASSPPGLAGTDTQYF
DNA: TGTGCCAGCAGCCCCCCGGGACTAGCGGGCACAGATACGCAGTATTTT

size: .
V: TRBV7-9
J: TRBJ1-1
D: TRBD1
CDR3: CASSYRTGRDTEAFF
DNA: TGTGCCAGCAGCTACCGGACAGGGAGGGACACTGAAGCTTTCTTT

size: .
V: TRBV28
J: TRBJ1-5
D: .
CDR3: CASTEQGSNQPQHF
DNA: TGTGCCAGCACTGAGCAGGGGAGCAATCAGCCCCAGCATTTT

size: .
V: TRBV4-2
J: TRBJ1-5
D: .
CDR3: CASSQDGGSGDQPQHF
DNA: TGTGCCAGCAGCCAAGATGGGGGCTCAGGCGATCAGCCCCAGCATTTT

size: once
V: TRBV2
J: TRBJ2-1
D: .
CDR3: CASSERDEQFF
DNA: TGTGCCAGCAGTGAAAGAGATGAGCAGTTCTTC

size: .
V: TRBV27
J: TRBJ2-7
D: TRBD1
CDR3: CASTRTGGHEQYF
DNA: TGTGCCAGCACTAGGACAGGAGGCCACGAGCAGTACTTC

size: once
V: TRBV5-8
J: TRBJ2-5
D: .
CDR3: CASNKYDQETQYF
DNA: TGTGCCAGCAACAAATACGATCAAGAGACCCAGTACTTC

size: .
V: TRBV6-5
J: TRBJ1-2
D: TRBD1
CDR3: CASRSGTGLGYTF
DNA: TGTGCCAGCAGGTCCGGGACAGGGCTTGGCTACACCTTC

size: .
V: TRBV5-1
J: TRBJ2-7
D: .
CDR3: CASSLGTLLSYVEEQYF
DNA: TGCGCCAGCAGCTTGGGTACGCTCCTAAGCTACGTGGAGGAGCAGTACTTC

size: .
V: TRBV9
J: TRBJ2-3
D: .
CDR3: CASSVAGTNTDTQYF
DNA: TGTGCCAGCAGCGTAGCGGGGACAAACACAGATACGCAGTATTTT

size: .
V: TRBV6-5
J: TRBJ1-1
D: .
CDR3: CASSLQGVPEAFF
DNA: TGTGCCAGCAGTTTACAGGGTGTCCCTGAAGCTTTCTTT

size: .
V: TRBV9
J: TRBJ1-2
D: .
CDR3: CASSPRGSPQLTNYGYTF
DNA: TGTGCCAGCAGCCCTCGGGGGTCGCCCCAGCTGACTAACTATGGCTACACCTTC

size: .
V: TRBV6-5
J: TRBJ1-1
D: .
CDR3: CASSSASMTEAFF
DNA: TGTGCCAGCAGCTCGGCCAGCATGACTGAAGCTTTCTTT

size: .
V: TRBV5-1
J: TRBJ1-1
D: .
CDR3: CASSLTGTLNTEAFF
DNA: TGCGCCAGCAGCTTGACAGGCACCTTGAACACTGAAGCTTTCTTT

size: .
V: TRBV2
J: TRBJ1-1
D: .
CDR3: CASSGTAVNTEAFF
DNA: TGTGCCAGCAGTGGGACAGCCGTGAACACTGAAGCTTTCTTT

size: .
V: TRBV24-1
J: TRBJ2-3
D: TRBD1
CDR3: CATSDSGTGAGGDTQYF
DNA: TGTGCCACCAGTGATTCCGGGACAGGGGCGGGAGGAGATACGCAGTATTTT

size: .
V: TRBV5-1
J: TRBJ2-3
D: TRBD2
CDR3: CASSLGGTSALTDTQYF
DNA: TGCGCCAGCAGCTTGGGAGGGACTAGCGCCCTTACAGATACGCAGTATTTT

size: .
V: TRBV19
J: TRBJ1-2
D: .
CDR3: CASTPRGVYGYTF
DNA: TGTGCCAGTACCCCAAGGGGGGTCTATGGCTACACCTTC

size: once
V: TRBV13
J: TRBJ2-7
D: .
CDR3: CASTKGSGAGEQYF
DNA: TGTGCCAGCACCAAGGGGTCCGGGGCCGGCGAGCAGTACTTC

size: once
V: TRBV2
J: TRBJ1-2
D: .
CDR3: CASSEAGTYGYTF
DNA: TGTGCCAGCAGTGAAGCGGGGACCTATGGCTACACCTTC

size: .
V: TRBV5-4
J: TRBJ1-1
D: .
CDR3: CAQGRDNTEAFF
DNA: TGTGCTCAAGGGAGGGACAACACTGAAGCTTTCTTT

size: .
V: TRBV3-1/TRBV3-2
J: TRBJ1-1
D: .
CDR3: CASSRGGSNTEAFF
DNA: TGTGCCAGCAGCCGAGGGGGATCAAACACTGAAGCTTTCTTT

size: .
V: TRBV6-5
J: TRBJ2-1
D: TRBD2
CDR3: CASKLLAGSNIGQFF
DNA: TGTGCCAGCAAATTACTAGCGGGGTCCAACATAGGGCAGTTCTTC

size: few
V: TRBV3-1/TRBV3-2
J: TRBJ2-7
D: .
CDR3: CASSQALLHEQYF
DNA: TGTGCCAGCAGCCAAGCCTTGCTCCACGAGCAGTACTTC

size: .
V: TRBV11-3
J: TRBJ2-1
D: TRBD2
CDR3: CASSPGTRPDNEQFF
DNA: TGTGCCAGCAGCCCCGGGACTAGACCCGACAATGAGCAGTTCTTC

size: many
V: TRBV4-2
J: TRBJ2-7
D: TRBD2
CDR3: CASSQEYGGRDEQYF
DNA: TGTGCCAGCAGCCAAGAGTACGGGGGGAGGGACGAGCAGTACTTC

size: .
V: TRBV3-1/TRBV3-2
J: TRBJ1-2
D: .
CDR3: CASSHRADRQGYTF
DNA: TGTGCCAGCAGCCACCGGGCGGACCGGCAGGGCTACACCTTC

size: .
V: TRBV6-5
J: TRBJ1-2
D: TRBD1
CDR3: CASSYRDRGGYGYTF
DNA: TGTGCCAGCAGTTATCGTGACAGGGGCGGCTATGGCTACACCTTC

size: .
V: TRBV18
J: TRBJ2-6
D: TRBD1
CDR3: CASSTTGLTGAGANVLTF
DNA: TGTGCCAGCTCAACCACGGGCCTTACAGGGGCTGGGGCCAACGTCCTGACTTTC

size: .
V: TRBV4-1
J: TRBJ1-2
D: .
CDR3: CASSQEGRADYGYTF
DNA: TGCGCCAGCAGCCAAGAGGGCAGGGCGGACTATGGCTACACCTTC

size: .
V: TRBV29-1
J: TRBJ1-1
D: .
CDR3: CSVRTEANTEAFF
DNA: TGCAGCGTACGGACAGAGGCGAACACTGAAGCTTTCTTT

size: .
V: TRBV5-1
J: TRBJ2-6
D: .
CDR3: CASLPEGAGTGANVLTF
DNA: TGCGCCAGCCTCCCAGAAGGGGCGGGGACTGGGGCCAACGTCCTGACTTTC

size: .
V: TRBV7-2
J: TRBJ1-1
D: TRBD1
CDR3: CASSLTGLQGYPEAFF
DNA: TGTGCCAGCAGCTTGACAGGGCTTCAGGGTTACCCTGAAGCTTTCTTT

size: .
V: TRBV15
J: TRBJ2-7
D: .
CDR3: CATSSTVSSREQYF
DNA: TGTGCCACCAGCTCAACGGTATCTTCCAGGGAGCAGTACTTC

size: once
V: TRBV6-1
J: TRBJ1-1
D: .
CDR3: CASSDRAMNTEAFF
DNA: TGTGCCAGCAGTGACAGGGCCATGAACACTGAAGCTTTCTTT

size: .
V: TRBV19
J: TRBJ2-1
D: TRBD2
CDR3: CASRLAGGSYNEQFF
DNA: TGTGCCAGCAGACTAGCGGGGGGCTCCTACAATGAGCAGTTCTTC

size: .
V: TRBV7-9
J: TRBJ2-3
D: .
CDR3: CASTLRGERKYF
DNA: TGTGCCAGCACCCTAAGGGGAGAACGCAAGTATTTT

size: .
V: TRBV2
J: TRBJ1-5
D: .
CDR3: CASSEQPGGPQHF
DNA: TGTGCCAGCAGTGAACAGCCTGGAGGGCCCCAGCATTTT

size: .
V: TRBV7-9
J: TRBJ2-5
D: TRBD1
CDR3: CASRDRVEGETQYF
DNA: TGTGCCAGCAGGGACAGGGTTGAAGGGGAGACCCAGTACTTC

size: .
V: TRBV6-6
J: TRBJ2-3
D: TRBD1
CDR3: CASSRDRGYTDTQYF
DNA: TGTGCCAGCAGCCGAGACAGGGGATACACAGATACGCAGTATTTT

size: .
V: TRBV11-2
J: TRBJ2-5
D: TRBD1
CDR3: CASTADRGTETQYF
DNA: TGTGCCAGCACCGCGGACAGGGGGACAGAGACCCAGTACTTC

size: .
V: TRBV3-1/TRBV3-2
J: TRBJ2-1
D: TRBD2
CDR3: CASSQKAGTSGRHEQFF
DNA: TGTGCCAGCAGCCAAAAAGCCGGGACTAGCGGGAGACATGAGCAGTTCTTC

size: once
V: TRBV5-1
J: TRBJ1-1
D: .
CDR3: CASSLDPGRQNTEAFF
DNA: TGCGCCAGCAGCCTGGACCCCGGGAGACAGAACACTGAAGCTTTCTTT

size: .
V: TRBV3-1/TRBV3-2
J: TRBJ2-7
D: TRBD1
CDR3: CASSQVFQGDRGYEQYF
DNA: TGTGCCAGCAGCCAAGTCTTCCAGGGGGACAGGGGTTACGAGCAGTACTTC